Presented here are 10 T cell receptor beta chains from one specimen sequenced in a study of blood T cell repertoires in COVID-19. The protocol was immunoSEQ multiplex PCR, while the TCRdb copy is restricted to in-frame clones and leaves out a portion. This sample has roughly 150,000 clones, with under 90% found just once. Sequencing used PBMCs or T cells enriched from blood (not recorded which). These receptors came from a man aged 50-60 years who had recovered from COVID-19.

The rearrangement uses TRBV19 and TRBJ1-5; D gene ambiguous. The CDR3 has 14 amino acids. V gave up 2 bases and J gave up 4 bases, with 9 bases separating them. Looked up from germline, CDR1 is LNHDA and CDR2 is SQIVND (reference sequence). The CDR3 nucleotides read TGTGCCAGTAGTATACTGGAGGGTAATCAGCCCCAGCATTTT. Translated, it gives CASSILEGNQPQHF.

The chain is built from TRBV12-3 or TRBV12-4 and TRBJ2-2; a weak D match, TRBD1 (6 bases). The ends were cut back, 5 bases at V and 8 bases at J, with 6 bases in the middle. This CDR3 has 11 residues. The CDR3 region is CASSDRGELFF. CDR3 nucleotide sequence: TGTGCCAGCAGTGACAGGGGGGAGCTGTTTTTT.

CDR3 loop: CASSSVVRKYNSPLHF. In DNA, the CDR3 is TGTGCCAGCAGCAGTGTAGTCCGCAAATATAATTCACCCCTCCACTTT. V and J are TRBV21-1 and TRBJ1-6. TRBV21-1 constitutes a pseudogene. The CDR3 is made up of 16 amino acids.

The CDR3 DNA reads TGTGCCAGCAGCCAAAAGGACAGGACACGGGGGTATGGCTACACCTTC. Translating it yields CASSQKDRTRGYGYTF. The rearrangement uses TRBV14 and TRBJ1-2; 7 nucleotides align to TRBD1. The length of the CDR3 is 16 residues. The V gene end was trimmed by 2 bases and the J gene end by 5 bases; junction bases not matched to a gene: 11. Germline CDR1 SGHDN, CDR2 FVKESK.

In its sample, this clone was seen once. The chain has TRBV19 and TRBJ2-1; D remains ambiguous. This CDR3 has 15 residues. V lost 7 bases, J lost 9 bases, and 22 bases lay in between. Germline V CDR1 and CDR2: LNHDA, SQIVND (reference sequence). The CDR3 spells CASTRSAATTGEQFF. The CDR3 coding sequence is TGTGCCAGTACCCGTTCCGCAGCCACCACGGGTGAGCAGTTCTTC. The full variable domain, rest sourced from reference TRBV19 and TRBJ2-1, is DGGITQSPKYLFRKEGQNVTLSCEQNLNHDAMYWYRQDPGQGLRLIYYSQIVNDFQKGDIAEGYSVSREKKESFPLTVTSAQKNPTAFYLCASTRSAATTGEQFFGPGTRLTVL.

V is TRBV15 and J is TRBJ1-1; TRBD1 agrees at 9 bases. CDR1 and CDR2 (germline): LNHNV, YYDKDF (reference sequence). J was trimmed by 2 bases and V by 6 bases; bases with no gene match: 4. The CDR3 contains 14 residues. The CDR3 DNA follows: TGTGCCACCAGTCGGGACAGGGTCAACACTGAAGCTTTCTTT. As protein: CATSRDRVNTEAFF.

This rearrangement joins TRBV30 to TRBJ1-2; TRBD1 matches at 7 bases. The germline V gene encodes CDR1 GTSNPN and CDR2 SVGIG (reference sequence). V lost 2 bases and J lost 0; bases outside the gene matches: 9. The CDR3 is 16 amino acids. The CDR3 spells CAWSRQGSPSNYGYTF. The CDR3 nucleotides read TGTGCCTGGAGTCGACAGGGATCACCATCTAACTATGGCTACACCTTC.

The gene calls are TRBV11-3 and TRBJ2-1; 7 positions agree with TRBD2. Per the germline V gene, CDR1 is SGHNT and CDR2 is YENEEA. The CDR3 length is 14 residues. After removal of 4 bases from V and 5 bases from J, the junction contained 5 bases not matched to a gene. Here the CDR3 DNA reads TGTGCCAGCAGCTCTGGGGGGACTAACAATGAGCAGTTCTTC. This gives the protein CASSSGGTNNEQFF.

The chain employs TRBV19 and TRBJ1-5, with 11 bases matching TRBD1. This CDR3 contains 16 residues. The germline CDR1 and CDR2 sequences are LNHDA and SQIVND (reference sequence). J was trimmed by 3 bases and V by 5 bases; bases with no gene match: 6. The CDR3: CASSERTGGNNQPQHF. CDR3 nucleotide sequence: TGTGCCAGTAGTGAACGGACAGGGGGCAACAATCAGCCCCAGCATTTT.

This chain uses TRBV18 with TRBJ1-1; D is possibly TRBD1 (6 bases). In germline, CDR1 is KGHSH, CDR2 LQKENI. Trimming pared 5 bases from V and 3 bases from J, leaving 13 bases between. This CDR3 contains 14 residues. The CDR3 is CASSTQGKDTEAFF. In DNA form, the CDR3 reads TGTGCCAGCTCAACCCAGGGGAAGGACACTGAAGCTTTCTTT.